These T cell receptor beta chains were read from a single sample in a study of cytomegalovirus exposure and HLA in healthy donors. Repertoires were generated with immunoSEQ multiplex PCR, while TCRdb's copy carries only in-frame clones and drops some. The sample yields around 140,000 clones, around 93% seen once. Material: PBMCs. The receptors stem from a man between 18 and 35 years old in good health and CMV-seropositive. Both conserved end residues are part of each CDR3.

V	CDR3
TRBV5-8	CASSLDPAGNYGYTF
TRBV5-1	CASSVGLAYEQYF
TRBV4-1	CASSRSGTPNEKLFF
TRBV19	CASSIGGAGYTF
TRBV6-5	CASSYLAGNTDTQYF
TRBV5-4	CASSLVSSGGVYNEQFF
TRBV5-1	CASSHGGGVPEQFF
TRBV5-6	CASGRTGGGFTEAFF
TRBV5-1	CASSQRGGETQYF
TRBV28	CASSLSPTSGSQYF
TRBV28	CASSPLGTANSPLHF
TRBV30	CAWSESPGREGYTF
TRBV19	CASSMQRGGGTDTQYF
TRBV28	CASSPPRYRGRDEKLFF
TRBV20-1	CSVASPYEQYF